This TCR beta chain was identified in a study of shared clonotypes between healthy human individuals. Turning to the study itself: Researchers assigned three CD4 naive, three CD4 memory, two CD8 naive and one CD8 memory plate to each donor.

Investigators spread the genomic DNA of each subset evenly over several immunoSEQ plates. Data came from immunoSEQ multiplex PCR; TCRdb stores just in-frame clones and leaves some out. This table has some 2.1 million clones, 90% to 95% appearing once. To note about this clone: This specimen includes other DNA sequences encoding the same CDR3.

This receptor was taken from a man between 18 and 35 years old in good health. The specimen sequenced was naive CD4+ T cells sorted from blood. Subset indicated: CD45RA+ positively selected.

CDR3 sequence: CASSIGGLETQYF. CDR3 in DNA: TGTGCCAGCAGTATAGGGGGCCTCGAGACCCAGTACTTC. V and J are TRBV6-5 and TRBJ2-5; TRBD1 aligns across 7 bases. V was clipped by 5 bases and J by 5 bases; unmatched bases: 5. The CDR3 runs 13 residues. CDR1 and CDR2 from the germline V gene are MNHEY and SVGAGI.